These 2 T cell receptor beta chains share one sample of origin, sequenced in a study of blood T cell repertoires in COVID-19. Sequenced by immunoSEQ multiplex PCR; TCRdb stores in-frame clones only, minus some. Among 360,000 or so clones listed, 85% to 90% were seen once. Sequenced sample: peripheral blood. The source of these receptors is a man younger than 30 with active or convalescent COVID-19.

This sequence joins TRBV28 and TRBJ1-2; the D gene is possibly TRBD1 (6 bases). This CDR3 contains 14 residues. Germline-derived CDR1 and CDR2 are MDHEN and SYDVKM. The V end lost 4 bases, the J end lost 0 bases, and 9 bases lay between the germline ends. The DNA of the CDR3 is TGTGCCAGCAGTTGGGGGCCTCCTAACTATGGCTACACCTTC. Protein sequence: CASSWGPPNYGYTF.

J is TRBJ2-2 and V is TRBV5-1, with TRBD2 identical over 7 bases. The germline V gene encodes CDR1 SGHRS and CDR2 YFSETQ. V shed 2 bases and J 4 bases; nucleotides not matched to a gene: 2. The CDR3 length is 14 residues. The CDR3 DNA is TGCGCCAGCAGCTTTTGGGGGGGCACCGGGGAGCTGTTTTTT. This translates into CASSFWGGTGELFF.